The clone carrying this T cell receptor beta chain occurred once. Sorting used thawed, overnight-rested PBMC stained with anti-CD3, a viability dye and GMM-loaded CD1B tetramer. The CD1B tetramers carried C32 glucose monomycolate purified from Rhodococcus equi. The CDR3 length is 12 residues. V gave up 3 bases and J gave up 2 bases, with 6 bases separating them. CDR1 and CDR2 from the germline V gene are SGHDT and YYEEEE. Libraries were prepared by immunoSEQ multiplex PCR; TCRdb keeps only in-frame clonotypes and omits some of them. Of tens of thousands of clones in the sample, about four fifths were seen once. The sample belongs to a study of T cells in tuberculosis.

Sequencing was performed on CD1b-GMM tetramer-negative cells sorted from PBMCs. The sequence came from an adult woman with latent tuberculosis. The chain carries TRBV5-6 and TRBJ2-7; D gene unclear. The CDR3 loop is CASSSGTYEQYF. CDR3 coding DNA: TGTGCCAGCAGCTCAGGAACCTACGAGCAGTACTTC. The full variable domain, completed using reference TRBV5-6 and TRBJ2-7, is DAGVTQSPTHLIKTRGQQVTLRCSPKSGHDTVSWYQQALGQGPQFIFQYYEEEERQRGNFPDRFSGHQFPNYSSELNVNALLLGDSALYLCASSSGTYEQYFGPGTRLTVT.